This T cell receptor beta chain was sequenced in a study of low-dose radiotherapy and immunotherapy resistance in tumors. Overall study: Cohort 1 patients were irradiated with 0.5 Gy fractions every 2 weeks to 6.5 Gy total.

Trimming removed 4 bases from V and 10 bases from J, with 11 bases in between. The germline V gene has CDR1 MDHEN and CDR2 SYDVKM. The CDR3 covers 12 residues. Time point in this sample: after trial treatment. As for treatment: LDRT plus nivolumab, ipilimumab, low-dose cyclophosphamide and aspirin (RACIN trial). This clonotype was found once. Given a far larger clone just one base away, this is likely a sequencing read error. First-strand cDNA relied on TRAV- and TRBV-specific primers spanning alpha and beta chains. The authors amplified TCRs for roughly 20 PCR cycles with a constant-region primer and a V-primer adapter. TCRdb independently ran MiXCR on the reads; one entry per CDR3 protein. The sample includes some 46,000 distinct CDR3 sequences, less than 30% of them seen just once.

Sequenced here: PBMCs, sampled after low-dose radiotherapy plus immunotherapy. This chain links TRBV28 with TRBJ2-1, with a possible D match to TRBD2 (5 bases). The source of this sequence is a male donor with prostate cancer. The CDR3 coding sequence is TGTGCCAGCAGTTCGAGGGTCCGCGAGCAGTTCTTC. Its protein product is CASSSRVREQFF.